Below, one T cell receptor beta chain is given with its context. Its target is not known. This CDR3 is 13 amino acids long. The junction had 6 bases not matched to a gene; V was cut back by 4 bases and J by 7 bases. CDR1 is SGHRS and CDR2 is YFSETQ in the germline V gene. Clones were read by immunoSEQ multiplex PCR, and TCRdb kept only the in-frame ones, dropping some. The sample shows some 2,100,000 clones, about 94% of them seen only once. The sample belongs to a study of shared clonotypes between healthy human individuals. General study results and limits: Large sequencing depth failed to make sorted-subset sequencing complete, rarefaction showed.

A CD45RA-negative memory subset and a CD45RA+ naive subset were separated from the CD4+ cells. Sample: naive CD4+ T cells sorted from blood. Subset indicated: CD45RA+ positively selected. The chain is built from TRBV5-1 and TRBJ2-5; 8 positions agree with TRBD1. This clonotype was obtained from a man aged 18 to 35 in good health. CDR3: CASSPGQEATQYF. CDR3 in DNA: TGCGCCAGCAGCCCGGGACAGGAGGCGACCCAGTACTTC.